This is a list of T cell receptor beta chains from one sample in a study of T cells in Graves' hyperthyroidism and ophthalmopathy. TCRdb re-called the multiplex PCR reads through MiXCR, storing one row per CDR3 protein. The table includes around 540,000 distinct CDR3 sequences, roughly 46% detected once. Sequencing input: peripheral blood or thyroid tissue (not recorded which). The receptors stem from a woman younger than 30 with Graves' hyperthyroidism. Each CDR3 is given with its conserved first and last residue. Fields, in order: clone size, V gene, J gene, CDR3 protein. For some rows the clone size is stated as once, few or many, or as a class when expanded; others skip it.

size: NA; V: TRBV2; J: TRBJ2-7; CDR3: CASRPLHGGNEQYF
size: NA; V: TRBV11-2; J: TRBJ1-2; CDR3: CASSPRTGGLSNYGYTF
size: few; V: TRBV15; J: TRBJ1-5; CDR3: CATKKGNQPQHF
size: NA; V: TRBV7-9; J: TRBJ1-4; CDR3: CASSFGVSSEKLFF
size: NA; V: TRBV7-6; J: TRBJ2-7; CDR3: CASSRPRQGSYEQYF
size: once; V: TRBV20-1; J: NA; CDR3: CSAIPGGGNEQYF
size: few; V: TRBV7-9; J: TRBJ2-6; CDR3: CASLPLGTGGFGANVLTF
size: NA; V: TRBV4-3; J: TRBJ1-3; CDR3: CASSQDEGTGNTIYF
size: many; V: TRBV14; J: TRBJ2-6; CDR3: CASSQDSSGANVLTF
size: NA; V: TRBV11-1; J: TRBJ1-2; CDR3: CASIEGADGYTF
size: few; V: TRBV5-1; J: TRBJ1-1; CDR3: CASSQPKTGPMNTEAFF
size: NA; V: TRBV2; J: TRBJ2-5; CDR3: CASSEARGSETQYF
size: NA; V: TRBV7-6; J: TRBJ1-1; CDR3: CASSSSGANTEAFF
size: NA; V: TRBV7-8; J: TRBJ2-7; CDR3: CASSQVQRGDHEQYF
size: many; V: TRBV7-9; J: TRBJ1-1; CDR3: CASSLFAGNTEAFF
size: NA; V: TRBV7-2; J: TRBJ1-4; CDR3: CASSRQGLANEKLFF
size: NA; V: TRBV15; J: TRBJ2-3; CDR3: CATSRVGGGGTDTQYF
size: many; V: TRBV7-7; J: TRBJ2-5; CDR3: CASSPGGTGWETQYF
size: NA; V: TRBV7-9; J: TRBJ2-5; CDR3: CASTGRAQTQYF
size: few; V: TRBV7-9; J: TRBJ1-3; CDR3: CATAGTSGNTIYF
size: few; V: TRBV29-1; J: TRBJ1-1; CDR3: CSVEPQGARYTEAFF
size: NA; V: TRBV20-1; J: TRBJ1-2; CDR3: CSASVPGRGGGYTF
size: NA; V: TRBV19; J: TRBJ2-5; CDR3: CASSPAGDETQYF
size: many; V: TRBV10-3; J: TRBJ2-7; CDR3: CATRRGNEQYF
size: NA; V: TRBV2; J: TRBJ2-5; CDR3: CASRTAQETQYF
size: NA; V: TRBV10-3; J: TRBJ1-4; CDR3: CASSYVGQTNEKLFF
size: NA; V: TRBV7-3; J: TRBJ1-1; CDR3: CASSHLGPGNTEAFF
size: few; V: TRBV29-1; J: TRBJ1-2; CDR3: CSAPTVRGLDYGYTF
size: NA; V: TRBV7-9; J: TRBJ1-1; CDR3: CASSLSDENTEAFF
size: many; V: TRBV29-1; J: TRBJ1-1; CDR3: CSVGGGAFTEAFF
size: few; V: TRBV7-9; J: TRBJ1-2; CDR3: CASTLTGYGYTF
size: once; V: TRBV14; J: TRBJ1-2; CDR3: CASSPRAPADGYTF
size: few; V: TRBV7-2; J: TRBJ2-2; CDR3: CASSQDRELFF
size: NA; V: TRBV29-1; J: TRBJ1-5; CDR3: CSTRDSDQPQHF
size: NA; V: TRBV24-1; J: TRBJ2-5; CDR3: CATSDVGDVKTQYF
size: many; V: TRBV9; J: TRBJ1-5; CDR3: CASSGTGVNQPQHF
size: NA; V: TRBV7-9; J: TRBJ2-5; CDR3: CASSPQNNRGETQYF
size: few; V: TRBV19; J: TRBJ2-6; CDR3: CASSITEMSAFSSGANVLTF
size: NA; V: TRBV7-2; J: TRBJ1-5; CDR3: CASSSHGTNNQPQHF
size: NA; V: TRBV29-1; J: TRBJ1-1; CDR3: CSGGGLMNTEAFF
size: NA; V: TRBV10-3; J: TRBJ2-7; CDR3: CAIPGIEQYF
size: many; V: TRBV2; J: TRBJ2-2; CDR3: CASSGGEHTGELFF
size: many; V: TRBV5-1; J: TRBJ2-5; CDR3: CASSLETTWYF
size: NA; V: TRBV25-1; J: TRBJ1-3; CDR3: CASSNYGTGNTIYF
size: few; V: TRBV12-3/TRBV12-4; J: TRBJ1-2; CDR3: CASSDGPSDGYTF
size: many; V: TRBV7-6; J: TRBJ1-3; CDR3: CASSLAPLLSGNTIYF
size: few; V: TRBV7-7; J: TRBJ1-1; CDR3: CASSSTRYTDTEAFF
size: many; V: TRBV7-8; J: TRBJ2-7; CDR3: CASATSPYEQYF
size: NA; V: TRBV29-1; J: TRBJ2-7; CDR3: CSVQNWGRGEQYF
size: many; V: TRBV2; J: TRBJ1-2; CDR3: CASRPYESDSYGYTF
size: few; V: TRBV28; J: TRBJ2-7; CDR3: CASRRTRAYEQYF
size: NA; V: TRBV19; J: TRBJ2-5; CDR3: CASSLRPQETRYF
size: NA; V: TRBV2; J: TRBJ2-7; CDR3: CASSLVGGRSYEQYF